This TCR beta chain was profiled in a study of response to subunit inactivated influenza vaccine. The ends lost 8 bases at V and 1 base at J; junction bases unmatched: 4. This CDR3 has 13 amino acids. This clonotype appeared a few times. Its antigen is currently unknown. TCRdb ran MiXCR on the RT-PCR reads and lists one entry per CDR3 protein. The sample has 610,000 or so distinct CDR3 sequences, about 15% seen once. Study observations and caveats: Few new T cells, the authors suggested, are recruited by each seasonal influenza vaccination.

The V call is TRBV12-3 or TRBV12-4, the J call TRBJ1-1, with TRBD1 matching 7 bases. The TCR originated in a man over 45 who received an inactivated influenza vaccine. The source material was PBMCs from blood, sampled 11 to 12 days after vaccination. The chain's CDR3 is CASQGQPNTEAFF. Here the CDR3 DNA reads TGTGCCAGCCAGGGACAGCCGAACACTGAAGCTTTCTTT.